The rows below give T cell receptor beta chains drawn from one sample of a study of shared clonotypes between healthy human individuals. The protocol was immunoSEQ multiplex PCR, while the TCRdb copy is restricted to in-frame clones and leaves out a portion. The data contain roughly 1.5 million clones, 95% to 99% of them singletons. Sequences were obtained from naive CD4+ T cells sorted from blood. The receptors originated from a man aged 25-45 years in good health. CDR3s include the opening cysteine and the closing phenylalanine or tryptophan. A D gene is named only where the DNA matches it firmly. Not all rows give a size; the values are once, few, many and, for expanded clones, a class.

-,-,TRBV10-2,TRBJ1-4,TGCGCCAGCAGTGAGAAGCAGGATGAAAAACTGTTTTTT,CASSEKQDEKLFF
-,-,TRBV28,TRBJ1-2,-,CASTTLGNGYTF
-,-,TRBV28,TRBJ1-5,TGTGCCAGCAGTTCCCCGGGGGACAATCAGCCCCAGCATTTT,CASSSPGDNQPQHF
-,-,TRBV7-9,TRBJ1-4,TGTGCCAGCAGCGCCTACGCCGGAAAGACAAAAGGGGATGAAAAACTGTTTTTT,CASSAYAGKTKGDEKLFF
once,TRBD1,TRBV28,TRBJ2-7,TGTGCCAGCTCCGGTAGGGGGCGCACGTACGAGCAGTACTTC,CASSGRGRTYEQYF
-,-,TRBV5-4,TRBJ2-1,TGTGCCAGCAGCCGCGGCAGTACCTACAATGAGCAGTTCTTC,CASSRGSTYNEQFF
-,TRBD1,TRBV18,TRBJ1-1,TGTGCCAGCTCACGCGACAGGGGGGTTAAGCAGTCAGCTTTCTTT,CASSRDRGVKQSAFF
-,-,TRBV5-1,TRBJ1-1,TGCGCCAGCAGCCCGGGATCCTTCGGCACTGAAGCTTTCTTT,CASSPGSFGTEAFF
-,-,TRBV5-1,TRBJ2-3,TGCGCCAGCAGCTTGACAGGGAGAGATACGCAGTATTTT,CASSLTGRDTQYF
-,-,TRBV10-3,TRBJ1-1,TGTGCCATCAGTGACAGGGTCATCACTGAAGCTTTCTTT,CAISDRVITEAFF
-,TRBD1,TRBV5-5,TRBJ2-1,TGTGCCAGCAGCTTCATACAGGGGCCCTACAATGAGCAGTTCTTC,CASSFIQGPYNEQFF
-,-,TRBV14,TRBJ1-1,TGTGCCAGCAGCCAAGACAGGGTTCCGAGAGCTTTCTTT,CASSQDRVPRAFF
once,-,TRBV14,TRBJ2-6,TGTGCCAGCAGCGTCCGGGGTGCCTTTTGGTCTGGGGCCAACGTCCTGACTTTC,CASSVRGAFWSGANVLTF
-,TRBD1,TRBV5-4,TRBJ2-2,TGTGCCAGCAGCGTCGGACAGGGGGCGCTTACCGGGGAGCTGTTTTTT,CASSVGQGALTGELFF
-,TRBD2,TRBV29-1,TRBJ2-1,TGCAGCGCAGCCGGGACTAGCGCATACAATGAGCAGTTCTTC,CSAAGTSAYNEQFF
-,-,TRBV15,TRBJ2-2,TGTGCCACCACGGGGGATTCGTACACCGGGGAGCTGTTTTTT,CATTGDSYTGELFF
-,-,TRBV6-4,TRBJ2-1,TGTGCCAGCAGTACCGAGGCGAACAATGAGCAGTTCTTC,CASSTEANNEQFF
-,-,TRBV7-8,TRBJ2-3,TGTGCCAGCAGCCAACCCCCAGATACGCAGTATTTT,CASSQPPDTQYF
-,TRBD1,TRBV6-4,TRBJ2-6,TGTGCCAGCAGAAGGACAGGGGGCGATGGGGCCAACGTCCTGACTTTC,CASRRTGGDGANVLTF
-,TRBD1,TRBV27,TRBJ2-7,TGTGCCAGCAGTTTGAGGGGACAGGGAGGCGAGCAGTACTTC,CASSLRGQGGEQYF
-,-,TRBV6-6,TRBJ2-7,TGTGCCAGCAGTTACGATCGGTACTCCTACGAGCAGTACTTC,CASSYDRYSYEQYF
-,-,TRBV5-4,TRBJ2-2,TGTGCCAGCAGCTTCGTCTCGAGGGGCCCAAACACCGGGGAGCTGTTTTTT,CASSFVSRGPNTGELFF
-,-,TRBV11-2,TRBJ1-4,TGTGCCAGCAGCGCCGGGACGCGGAATGAAAAACTGTTTTTT,CASSAGTRNEKLFF
-,TRBD2,TRBV5-1,TRBJ2-7,TGCGCCAGCAGCTTGGGGACTAGCGGGAGGGTCTCCTACGAGCAGTACTTC,CASSLGTSGRVSYEQYF
-,-,TRBV5-4,TRBJ2-7,TGTGCCAGCAGCCAGGACCGCTCCTCCTACGAGCAGTACTTC,CASSQDRSSYEQYF
-,-,TRBV9,TRBJ2-7,TGTGCCAGCAGCGTAGACGGCGGAGCACACTACGAGCAGTACTTC,CASSVDGGAHYEQYF
-,-,TRBV6-5,TRBJ1-3,TGTGCCAGCAGTTGGCGTGGGGACTCTGGAAACACCATATATTTT,CASSWRGDSGNTIYF
few,TRBD1,TRBV4-1,TRBJ1-1,TGCGCCAGCAGCCAAGATTGGACAGGAGCCGAAGCTTTCTTT,CASSQDWTGAEAFF
-,-,TRBV5-1,TRBJ2-3,TGCGCCAGCAGCTTGGACGGCACAGATACGCAGTATTTT,CASSLDGTDTQYF
-,TRBD1,TRBV18,TRBJ2-6,TGTGCCAGCTCACCGACAGGGGCGCGGGGGGCCAACGTCCTGACTTTC,CASSPTGARGANVLTF
-,-,TRBV5-1,TRBJ1-1,TGCGCCAGCAGCTTGATGGGTAGGCCCTATGAAGCTTTCTTT,CASSLMGRPYEAFF
-,TRBD1,TRBV5-1,TRBJ1-1,TGCGCCAGCAGCCCCGGGACAGGGGTCTTGGACACTGAAGCTTTCTTT,CASSPGTGVLDTEAFF
-,-,TRBV13,TRBJ2-7,TGTGCCAGCAGCTCAGGGTCTAGGGGCCCGTACGAGCAGTACTTC,CASSSGSRGPYEQYF
-,-,TRBV4-1,TRBJ2-1,TGCGCCAGCAGCCAAGGGGGCTCCTACAATGAGCAGTTCTTC,CASSQGGSYNEQFF
-,-,TRBV19,TRBJ2-1,TGTGCCAGTAGTATACCGGGGGATGAGCAGTTCTTC,CASSIPGDEQFF
-,-,TRBV29-1,TRBJ1-5,TGCAGCGTTCGCACAGGGTTGAATCAGCCCCAGCATTTT,CSVRTGLNQPQHF
-,TRBD1,TRBV11-2,TRBJ1-1,TGTGCCCGTCCCCGGGACAGGGGTCACCCGAACACTGAAGCTTTCTTT,CARPRDRGHPNTEAFF
-,TRBD2,TRBV18,TRBJ2-7,TGTGCCAGCTCACCAACCGCTAGCGGGAGCTCCTACGAGCAGTACTTC,CASSPTASGSSYEQYF
once,-,TRBV11-2,TRBJ1-1,TGTGCCAGCAGCTTAGATATGAGGCTGAACACTGAAGCTTTCTTT,CASSLDMRLNTEAFF
-,-,TRBV5-6,TRBJ2-1,TGTGCCAGCAGCCCGGACAGGGAGGGGGAGTTCTTC,CASSPDREGEFF
-,TRBD1,TRBV9,TRBJ1-2,TGTGCCAGCAGCGTTGGGACAGGGCCAAACTATGGCTACACCTTC,CASSVGTGPNYGYTF
-,TRBD1,TRBV7-6,TRBJ2-7,TGTGCCAGCAGCTTAGCGACAACGGGACAGGGGGGCTACGAGCAGTACTTC,CASSLATTGQGGYEQYF
once,-,TRBV6-4,TRBJ2-1,TGTGCCAGCAGTGAGGACCCAACCACCGCCAATGAGCAGTTCTTC,CASSEDPTTANEQFF
-,-,TRBV14,TRBJ2-5,TGTGCCAGCAGCCTAGCAGGACGGACACAAGAGACCCAGTACTTC,CASSLAGRTQETQYF
-,-,TRBV20-1,TRBJ2-1,TGCAGTGCTAGAGTTATCAATGAGCAGTTCTTC,CSARVINEQFF
-,-,TRBV7-2,TRBJ2-5,TGTGCCAGCAGCTCCCAGGTGAGGGAGCAAGAGACCCAGTACTTC,CASSSQVREQETQYF
once,TRBD1,TRBV10-2,TRBJ1-4,TGCGCCAGCAGTAGGACAGGGGGTGAAAAACTGTTTTTT,CASSRTGGEKLFF
-,TRBD1,TRBV7-2,TRBJ2-7,TGTGCCAGCAGCTTGGGACAGGTCGAGCAGTACTTC,CASSLGQVEQYF
once,-,TRBV5-1,TRBJ1-3,TGCGCCAGCAGCTTGGCATCCCGAAACACCATATATTTT,CASSLASRNTIYF
-,-,TRBV7-2,TRBJ2-7,TGTGCCAGCAGCTTAGAGCTCGTGGCCTCCTACGAGCAGTACTTC,CASSLELVASYEQYF
-,-,TRBV5-4,TRBJ2-7,TGTGCCAGCAGCTTGGGTACACCCAGGATTTCCTACGAGCAGTACTTC,CASSLGTPRISYEQYF
-,-,TRBV7-6,TRBJ2-7,TGTGCCAGCAGCTTAGCGGCTTCAGGGGTCTCCTACGAGCAGTACTTC,CASSLAASGVSYEQYF
once,-,TRBV20-1,TRBJ1-5,TGCAGTGCGAAACCCCCCCGGCCCCAGCATTTT,CSAKPPRPQHF
-,-,TRBV18,TRBJ2-7,TGTGCCAGCTTGATAAAGTCTGGGGGAGAGCAGTACTTC,CASLIKSGGEQYF
-,-,TRBV11-2,TRBJ1-3,TGTGCCAGCAGCAGTGGGGGTGGGCCCTCTGGAAACACCATATATTTT,CASSSGGGPSGNTIYF
-,-,TRBV9,TRBJ2-3,TGTGCCAGCAGCAGTTCACAGCGGGCTAGCACAGATACGCAGTATTTT,CASSSSQRASTDTQYF
-,-,TRBV9,TRBJ2-2,TGTGCCAGCAGCCCTCGGGTGAACACCGGGGAGCTGTTTTTT,CASSPRVNTGELFF
-,TRBD1,TRBV6-5,TRBJ2-7,TGTGCCAGCAGTCAGACAGGGGTTCGGGAGCAGTACTTC,CASSQTGVREQYF
-,-,TRBV11-2,TRBJ2-5,TGTGCCAGCAGCTTAACTTTCACAGGCGGGGAGACCCAGTACTTC,CASSLTFTGGETQYF
once,TRBD1,TRBV5-1,TRBJ2-5,TGCGCCAGCAGCTTTGGACAGGGACAAGAGACCCAGTACTTC,CASSFGQGQETQYF